The 8 T cell receptor beta chains below come from one sample, sequenced in a study of regulatory T cells in long-lasting Graves disease. Assembly of TCR beta libraries relied on iRepertoire HTBI primers together with Arm-PCR of CDR3 regions. TCRdb ran MiXCR on the multiplex PCR reads and lists one entry per CDR3 protein. The table has roughly 350,000 distinct CDR3 sequences, 16% seen once; the top ten hold 25% to 30%. The time point denotes: newly diagnosed GD, antithyroid drugs for less than 3 months. Following extraction of RNA from PBMCs, that RNA was used to make the TCR library. These data were also filed under a second study, of T cells in Graves' hyperthyroidism and ophthalmopathy.

Material: peripheral blood mononuclear cells (PBMCs), obtained at new diagnosis, from a patient treated with antithyroid drugs. These TCRs come from a man in his forties with Graves disease.

There are many counts of this clonotype. V is TRBV12-3 or TRBV12-4 and J is TRBJ2-1, with a tentative D call TRBD2 (5 bases). V was cut by 8 bases and J by 0 bases, with 11 bases left in between. The CDR3 is 14 amino acids. The chain's CDR3 is CASAGGGSYNEQFF. For the CDR3, the DNA is TGTGCCAGCGCGGGCGGTGGCTCCTACAATGAGCAGTTCTTC.

The chain links TRBV7-3 to TRBJ2-1; TRBD2 matches 12 bases. CDR1 and CDR2 from the germline V gene are SGHTA and FQGTGA. CDR3 length: 18 amino acids. The J segment lost 2 bases and the V segment lost 4 bases, leaving 9 bases of the junction unmatched. Written as DNA, the CDR3 is TGTGCCAGCAGCTCCATCCCGACTAGCGGGGGCGCCTACAATGAGCAGTTCTTC. Encoded protein: CASSSIPTSGGAYNEQFF.

This clonotype was seen a handful of times. The rearrangement links TRBV12-3 or TRBV12-4 to TRBJ2-2; 7 nucleotides align to TRBD1. The CDR3 length is 16 residues. With 5 bases clipped from V and 4 bases from J, the junction kept 10 bases outside the gene matches. CDR3 sequence: CASSPPTGSGTGELFF. The CDR3 coding sequence is TGTGCCAGCAGTCCACCGACAGGGAGTGGCACCGGGGAGCTGTTTTTT.

This clonotype was recorded many times. The chain uses TRBV20-1 and TRBJ2-7, with TRBD2 matching over 13 bases. J lost 3 bases, V lost 0 bases, and 5 bases had no gene match. The CDR3 totals 16 residues. The germline CDR1 and CDR2 sequences are DFQATT and SNEGSKA (reference sequence). CDR3 sequence (DNA): TGCAGTGCTAGAGATTGGACTAGCGGGGGACTCTACGAGCAGTACTTC. Translating gives CSARDWTSGGLYEQYF.

This clonotype was observed many times. The rearrangement uses TRBV30 and TRBJ1-6, with D possibly TRBD1 on 5 matching bases. Trimming took off 4 bases at V and 7 bases at J, with 14 bases between the two ends. The germline V gene has CDR1 GTSNPN and CDR2 SVGIG (reference sequence). The CDR3 is 14 residues long. CDR3 region: CAWTYGGGNSPLHF. The CDR3 bases are TGTGCCTGGACTTACGGGGGTGGAAATTCACCCCTCCACTTT.

This clonotype was found many times. The V gene is TRBV12-3 or TRBV12-4, the J gene TRBJ2-7, with 9 bases identical to TRBD2. There are 18 residues in the CDR3. V lost 6 bases and J lost 3; bases outside the gene matches: 18. The CDR3 is CASSPMIAGALGYYEQYF. The CDR3 DNA is TGTGCCAGCAGCCCGATGATAGCGGGGGCCCTCGGATACTACGAGCAGTACTTC.

This clonotype was counted at least ten times. V and J are TRBV20-1 and TRBJ2-5; maybe TRBD1 (6 bases). This CDR3 spans 12 amino acids. V dropped 4 bases and J dropped 2 bases, with 8 bases sitting between them. Germline lookup yields CDR1 DFQATT and CDR2 SNEGSKA (reference sequence). The CDR3 here is CSAIRGQETQYF. In nucleotides, the CDR3 is TGCAGTGCTATAAGGGGGCAAGAGACCCAGTACTTC.

This clonotype was seen ten or more times. The CDR3 DNA follows: TGTGCCAGCAGTTACTCGGCCGGGACAGGGCTTTTCTACGAGCAGTACTTC. This codes for CASSYSAGTGLFYEQYF. The chain links TRBV6-5 to TRBJ2-7; 9 bases fit TRBD1. After removal of 0 bases from V and 3 bases from J, the junction contained 9 bases not matched to a gene. The length of the CDR3 is 17 residues. Germline loops: CDR1 MNHEY, CDR2 SVGAGI.